This TCR beta chain was sequenced during a study of control samples from healthy donors and cancer patients. With 3 bases removed from V and 0 bases from J, the gap between germline ends came to 14 bases. The CDR3 contains 16 residues. The germline CDR1 and CDR2 sequences are KGHSH and LQKENI. The repertoire was sequenced with immunoSEQ multiplex PCR; TCRdb's copy has only in-frame clones and lacks some. This sample carries 110,000 to 150,000 clones, about 89% of them seen once, and the ten largest clones take more than 4%. The chain combines TRBV18 with TRBJ1-1, with a possible D match to TRBD1 (6 bases). What was sequenced was blood. The receptor comes from a man aged 25-45 years in good health. The CDR3: CASSPLPGQMNTEAFF. In nucleotides, the CDR3 is TGTGCCAGCTCACCGCTGCCGGGACAAATGAACACTGAAGCTTTCTTT.